A single sample gave rise to the 27 T cell receptor beta chains below, sequenced in a study of shared clonotypes between healthy human individuals. Measured with immunoSEQ multiplex PCR; TCRdb has only the in-frame clones, and not every one. The repertoire holds 1,500,000 or so clones, with 98% to 99% as singletons. Sequencing was carried out using naive CD4+ T cells sorted from blood. Subset denoted: CD45RA+ positively selected. The receptors come from a man aged 25-45 years in good health.

The chain links TRBV4-3 to TRBJ2-1; 9 bases align to TRBD2. V lost 0 bases to trimming and J lost 7 bases; unmatched junction nucleotides: 7. The germline V gene encodes CDR1 LGHNA and CDR2 YSLEER. CDR3 size: 16 residues. CDR3 coding DNA: TGCGCCAGCAGCCAAGAAGCAGCTAGCGGGAAGAATGAGCAGTTCTTC. This sequence encodes CASSQEAASGKNEQFF.

The V and J genes are TRBV5-4 and TRBJ1-1, with D unresolved. The CDR3 contains 13 residues. Trimming removed 7 bases at V and 11 bases at J, with 21 bases between. Looked up from germline, CDR1 is SGHNT and CDR2 is YYREEE (reference sequence). CDR3 residues: CASSTTRVTKAFF. The CDR3 coding sequence is TGTGCCAGCTCAACAACCCGGGTGACTAAGGCTTTCTTT.

V is TRBV5-1 and J is TRBJ2-5, with D maybe TRBD2 (6 bases). V was trimmed by 0 bases and J by 4 bases, leaving 13 bases between them. Germline V gene sequence: CDR1 SGHRS, CDR2 YFSETQ. This CDR3 contains 15 residues. CDR3 nucleotides: TGCGCCAGCAGCTTGGCCGGAGGGGCGGGAGAGACCCAGTACTTC. Encoded protein: CASSLAGGAGETQYF.

This clone was seen a single time. This sequence joins TRBV28 and TRBJ2-7; D call uncertain. V was shortened by 7 bases and J by 3 bases, with 19 bases between the two germline ends. CDR3 length equals 15 residues. Germline lookup yields CDR1 MDHEN and CDR2 SYDVKM. The CDR3 spells CASKGAKWSSYEQYF. CDR3 in DNA: TGTGCCAGCAAGGGCGCCAAATGGAGTAGCTACGAGCAGTACTTC.

In this sample, this clone turned up once. This sequence joins TRBV7-6 and TRBJ2-6; D remains ambiguous. Germline V lookup: CDR1 SGHVS, CDR2 FNYEAQ. The length of the CDR3 is 19 residues. Trimming stripped 1 base from V and 0 bases from J, with 16 bases between. The CDR3 sequence: CASSLVLQRVDSGANVLTF. CDR3 nucleotides: TGTGCCAGCAGCTTAGTTCTACAGAGAGTGGACTCTGGGGCCAACGTCCTGACTTTC.

The V gene is TRBV7-6, the J gene TRBJ2-7; D not resolved. Germline V CDR1 and CDR2: SGHVS, FNYEAQ. The CDR3 has 13 amino acids. V was shortened by 1 base and J by 2 bases, with 6 bases between the two germline ends. CDR3 sequence reads: CASSLDSAYEQYF. The CDR3 DNA reads TGTGCCAGCAGCTTAGACAGTGCCTACGAGCAGTACTTC.

This clone was counted a single time. V gene TRBV28 combines with J gene TRBJ2-5; D gene unclear. Germline assignment: CDR1 MDHEN and CDR2 SYDVKM. This CDR3 is built from 12 residues. V lost 5 bases, J lost 9 bases, and 13 bases lay in between. CDR3 DNA sequence: TGTGCCAGCAGTAGCTCAGTGGTACCCCAGTACTTC. Translating gives CASSSSVVPQYF. Complete variable domain (other parts from reference TRBV28 and TRBJ2-5): DVKVTQSSRYLVKRTGEKVFLECVQDMDHENMFWYRQDPGLGLRLIYFSYDVKMKEKGDIPEGYSVSREKKERFSLILESASTNQTSMYLCASSSSVVPQYFGPGTRLLVL.

The rearrangement links TRBV10-2 to TRBJ2-7; D could derive from TRBD1 or TRBD2 (5 bases each). CDR1 WSHSY and CDR2 SAAADI come from the germline V gene. V gave up 4 bases and J gave up 2 bases, with 15 bases separating them. The CDR3 covers 15 residues. The CDR3 nucleotides are TGCGCCAGCAGTGTGGGGGTGCCACCCCCCTACGAGCAGTACTTC. Residues: CASSVGVPPPYEQYF.

This sequence joins TRBV7-9 and TRBJ2-5; unclear D gene. CDR3 length equals 14 residues. V gave up 3 bases and J gave up 5 bases, with 13 bases separating them. Looked up from germline, CDR1 is SEHNR and CDR2 is FQNEAQ (reference sequence). The DNA for the CDR3 is TGTGCCAGCAGCTTGGACGGGCTCAGGGAGACCCAGTACTTC. This sequence encodes CASSLDGLRETQYF.

The chain is built from TRBV4-3 and TRBJ2-1, with a possible D match to TRBD2 (7 bases). The CDR3 consists of 15 residues. Between the trimmed V and J ends, which lost 4 bases and 4 bases, there was a span of 14 bases. CDR1 is LGHNA and CDR2 is YSLEER in the germline V gene. The CDR3 DNA is TGCGCCAGCAGCCCGGGGAGGGGGTTATACAATGAGCAGTTCTTC. Encoded protein: CASSPGRGLYNEQFF.

The rearrangement links TRBV7-9 to TRBJ1-4; TRBD1 is a possible D gene (6 bases). The germline V gene encodes CDR1 SEHNR and CDR2 FQNEAQ (reference sequence). The CDR3 runs 16 residues. V was shortened by 4 bases and J by 5 bases, with 17 bases between the two germline ends. Here the CDR3 reads CASSSPGEVQNEKLFF. CDR3 coding DNA: TGTGCCAGCAGCTCCCCAGGGGAGGTCCAAAATGAAAAACTGTTTTTT.

The J gene is TRBJ2-3, the V gene TRBV28, with 9 bases matching TRBD2. J was trimmed by 8 bases and V by 5 bases; bases with no gene match: 20. Germline CDR1 and CDR2: MDHEN and SYDVKM. The CDR3 contains 18 residues. The CDR3 loop is CASSPLGSGSKSTGTQYF. In nucleotides, the CDR3 is TGTGCCAGCAGTCCCCTGGGTAGCGGGAGTAAATCCACGGGTACGCAGTATTTT.

The chain has TRBV9 and TRBJ2-2; D gene uncertain. Trimming took off 1 base at V and 6 bases at J, with 13 bases between the two ends. The CDR3 loop spans 15 amino acids. Germline-derived CDR1 and CDR2 are SGDLS and YYNGEE. Written as DNA, the CDR3 is TGTGCCAGCAGCGTATTTAGTCGGTCTGCCGGGGAGCTGTTTTTT. Its translation is CASSVFSRSAGELFF.

V gene TRBV16 combines with J gene TRBJ1-2; D unclear. Trimming cost V 3 bases and J 4 bases, with 12 bases left between them. Looked up from germline, CDR1 is KGHSY and CDR2 is FQNENV. This CDR3 comprises 14 residues. The CDR3, as DNA: TGTGCCAGCAGCCATTTCCGGGCCATCTATGGCTACACCTTC. Its translation is CASSHFRAIYGYTF.

V usage is TRBV6-6 and J usage is TRBJ1-1; no clear D. Trimming removed 5 bases at V and 5 bases at J, with 9 bases between. Germline values: CDR1 MNHNY, CDR2 SVGAGI (reference sequence). This CDR3 spans 12 amino acids. As DNA, the CDR3 is TGTGCCAGCAGTCGAGTAGGGACTGAAGCTTTCTTT. Translated: CASSRVGTEAFF.

This chain uses TRBV27 with TRBJ2-1; TRBD2 aligns across 9 bases. The germline V gene has CDR1 MNHEY and CDR2 SMNVEV (reference sequence). The CDR3 sequence is 15 residues long. The J segment lost 8 bases and the V segment lost 4 bases, leaving 9 bases of the junction unmatched. CDR3 protein: CASSSIAGVIDEQFF. The CDR3 nucleotides are TGTGCCAGCAGTTCAATAGCGGGAGTGATCGATGAGCAGTTCTTC.

V gene TRBV14 combines with J gene TRBJ2-3; maybe TRBD2 (6 bases). Trimming removed 4 bases from V and 2 bases from J, with 16 bases in between. The CDR3 sequence is 16 residues long. The V gene's germline CDR1 is SGHDN and CDR2 FVKESK. This CDR3 reads CASSLKPGLDTDTQYF. The CDR3 DNA reads as TGTGCCAGCAGCCTCAAACCGGGACTCGACACAGATACGCAGTATTTT.

The CDR3 is CASSVGSRGAYNEQFF. CDR3 DNA: TGTGCCAGCAGCGTAGGTAGCCGGGGGGCCTACAATGAGCAGTTCTTC. V is TRBV9 and J is TRBJ2-1, with 7 bases fitting TRBD2. CDR3 length: 16 residues. V dropped 0 bases and J dropped 2; count of bases not matched to a gene: 5. The germline V gene encodes CDR1 SGDLS and CDR2 YYNGEE.

A note on this clone: Other DNA sequences in the sample encode the same CDR3. The chain recombines TRBV7-2 with TRBJ2-7; D is unclear. Germline CDR1 SGHTA, CDR2 FQGNSA. Trimming cost V 1 base and J 4 bases, with 5 bases left between them. This CDR3 has 12 residues. Here the CDR3 reads CASSLVRYEQYF. The CDR3 DNA reads TGTGCCAGCAGCTTAGTTAGGTACGAGCAGTACTTC.

Here the CDR3 DNA reads TGTGCCAGCAGCCATAGGGACTCCACAGATACGCAGTATTTT. Its translation: CASSHRDSTDTQYF. V gene TRBV7-3 combines with J gene TRBJ2-3; D is possibly TRBD2 (6 bases). Deletions cut 5 bases from V and 2 bases from J, with 11 bases between. The CDR3 totals 14 residues. Germline assignment: CDR1 SGHTA and CDR2 FQGTGA.

The V and J genes are TRBV7-9 and TRBJ1-1; the D gene is possibly TRBD1 (6 bases). The CDR3 has 11 amino acids. Germline loops: CDR1 SEHNR, CDR2 FQNEAQ (reference sequence). The V end was cut by 5 bases, the J end by 10 bases, with 11 bases between. The CDR3 protein is CASSPLRGAFF. CDR3 nucleotides: TGTGCCAGCAGCCCCCTCAGGGGAGCTTTCTTT.

The chain employs TRBV21-1 and TRBJ2-2; the table gives TRBD2 as D, unverified against the DNA. TRBV21-1 counts as a pseudogene. CDR3 length: 17 amino acids. The CDR3 loop reads CASSNPAGAKNTGELFF. In DNA form, the CDR3 reads TGTGCCAGCAGCAATCCGGCGGGGGCTAAAAACACCGGGGAGCTGTTTTTT.

This sequence joins TRBV27 and TRBJ2-3; 7 bases align to TRBD1. The germline V gene encodes CDR1 MNHEY and CDR2 SMNVEV (reference sequence). J was trimmed by 1 base and V by 1 base; bases with no gene match: 2. The CDR3 sequence is 15 residues long. This chain's CDR3 is CASSLLGGGTDTQYF. In DNA form, the CDR3 reads TGTGCCAGCAGTTTATTAGGGGGCGGCACAGATACGCAGTATTTT.

This CDR3 is CASSWGPGLFF. The CDR3 DNA is TGTGCCAGCTCCTGGGGACCTGGACTGTTTTTT. The rearrangement uses TRBV6-6 and TRBJ1-4, with D perhaps matching TRBD1 (5 bases). V gave up 8 bases and J gave up 13 bases, with 14 bases separating them. The length of the CDR3 is 11 residues. CDR1 is MNHNY, CDR2 SVGAGI, per germline (reference sequence).

J is TRBJ2-7 and V is TRBV6-1; 7 bases match TRBD1. Germline V gene lookup returns CDR1 MNHNS and CDR2 SASEGT. The CDR3 runs to 13 residues. Losses at the gene ends were 6 bases for V and 5 bases for J; bases not matched to a gene: 7. The CDR3 reads CASRETGIHEQYF. CDR3 bases: TGTGCCAGCAGGGAGACAGGGATCCACGAGCAGTACTTC.

The gene calls are TRBV19 and TRBJ1-5; D might be TRBD1 (6 bases). This CDR3 contains 16 residues. Between the trimmed V and J ends, which lost 4 bases and 2 bases, there was a span of 15 bases. CDR1 and CDR2 from the germline V gene are LNHDA and SQIVND (reference sequence). CDR3 sequence: CASSTQGRGGNQPQHF. CDR3 nucleotides: TGTGCCAGTAGTACCCAGGGGAGAGGGGGCAATCAGCCCCAGCATTTT. Using reference TRBV19 and TRBJ1-5 for the parts outside the CDR3, the full variable domain is DGGITQSPKYLFRKEGQNVTLSCEQNLNHDAMYWYRQDPGQGLRLIYYSQIVNDFQKGDIAEGYSVSREKKESFPLTVTSAQKNPTAFYLCASSTQGRGGNQPQHFGDGTRLSIL.

This CDR3 is CASELITDTQYF. The CDR3 DNA reads TGTGCCAGCGAACTCATCACAGATACGCAGTATTTT. V usage is TRBV5-5 and J usage is TRBJ2-3, with D uncertain. Trimming took off 7 bases at V and 2 bases at J, with 8 bases between the two ends. The germline V gene has CDR1 SGHKS and CDR2 YYEKEE (reference sequence). CDR3 size: 12 residues. Looking up the rest from reference TRBV5-5 and TRBJ2-3 gives the full variable domain: DAGVTQSPTHLIKTRGQQVTLRCSPISGHKSVSWYQQVLGQGPQFIFQYYEKEERGRGNFPDRFSARQFPNYSSELNVNALLLGDSALYLCASELITDTQYFGPGTRLTVL.